This record looks at one TCR beta chain sequence and its context. V trimming: 7 bases; J trimming: 8 bases; junction bases outside the gene matches: 7. This CDR3 has 13 residues. Germline-derived CDR1 and CDR2 are SNHLY and FYNNEI. These data are taken from a study of blood T cell repertoires in COVID-19. Here immunoSEQ multiplex PCR was the method, and the copy in TCRdb shows in-frame clones only, minus some. The data show about 160,000 clones, over 80% seen once. The V call is TRBV2, the J call TRBJ2-1, with 8 bases fitting TRBD2. Sequenced: peripheral blood. This sequence was found in a woman aged 45 to 65 with acute or convalescent COVID-19. CDR3 in amino acids: CASKAGGSDEQFF. In DNA form, the CDR3 reads TGTGCCAGCAAGGCGGGGGGCTCGGATGAGCAGTTCTTC.